This T cell receptor (beta chain) was profiled in a study of vaccination effects on CD4 cells after COVID-19. Study-wide findings and caveats: Vaccine- and infection-induced clones showed marked clonal contraction late following vaccination.

Culture proceeded for more than nine days, and CD4+ T cells were then isolated. Subjects were given two BNT162b2 or mRNA-1273 vaccine doses. Libraries were prepared by immunoSEQ multiplex PCR; TCRdb keeps only in-frame clonotypes and omits some of them. The profile shows 30,000 to 35,000 clones, over 70% of them singletons. On this clone: Its antigen remains unknown.

The CDR3 is 14 residues long. V shed 3 bases and J shed 1 base, with 9 bases lying between them. Looked up from germline, CDR1 is SGHTA and CDR2 is FQGTGA. Sequencing used CD4+ T cells from PBMCs cultured without peptide, obtained after COVID-19 vaccination. The sequence came from a human donor who received a COVID-19 vaccine. The chain has TRBV7-3 and TRBJ1-1; tentative D call: TRBD1 (6 bases). As DNA, the CDR3 is TGTGCCAGCAGCTTGGGGGGGCCGAACACTGAAGCTTTCTTT. Encoded protein: CASSLGGPNTEAFF.